This record concerns one T cell receptor beta chain sequence. The antigen remains unidentified. This CDR3 contains 16 residues. Germline V gives CDR1 SGHRS, CDR2 YFSETQ. The ends lost 0 bases at V and 4 bases at J; junction bases unmatched: 3. Researchers ran the PCR with 60 Vbeta and 13 Jbeta primers. The repertoire was sequenced with immunoSEQ multiplex PCR; TCRdb's copy has only in-frame clones and lacks some. The sample yields about 120,000 clones, about four fifths seen once. The data derive from a study of cytomegalovirus exposure and HLA in healthy donors. Looking at the study overall: From donors who were HLA-typed, an early data release held approximately 84 million unique TCRs. Overall study findings and caveats: Per a later analysis, 16,951 TCR beta sequences showed association with HLA alleles at 0.05 false discovery rate.

The rearrangement links TRBV5-1 to TRBJ2-5, with TRBD2 matching over 13 bases. The clonotype was recovered from a woman aged 18 to 35 in good health and CMV-seronegative. Input material: PBMCs. CDR3 amino acids: CASSLALAGGRETQYF. The CDR3 nucleotides are TGCGCCAGCAGCTTGGCACTAGCGGGGGGGAGAGAGACCCAGTACTTC. The full variable domain, its missing parts supplied by reference TRBV5-1 and TRBJ2-5, is KAGVTQTPRYLIKTRGQQVTLSCSPISGHRSVSWYQQTPGQGLQFLFEYFSETQRNKGNFPGRFSGRQFSNSRSEMNVSTLELGDSALYLCASSLALAGGRETQYFGPGTRLLVL.